What follows are 9 T cell receptor beta chains derived from one specimen sequenced in a study of control samples from healthy donors and cancer patients. Sequencing was performed with immunoSEQ multiplex PCR; in TCRdb, only in-frame clones are kept and a portion is missing. The sample has approximately 94,000 clones, approximately 90% seen once. Sample: blood. These receptors came from a woman aged 25 to 45 in good health.

The chain has TRBV7-9 and TRBJ1-1; possible D gene TRBD1, 5 bases. V lost 6 bases and J 4 bases, leaving 18 bases between the germline ends. The CDR3 extends over 15 amino acids. Germline V gene data show CDR1 as SEHNR and CDR2 as FQNEAQ (reference sequence). The CDR3 nucleotides are TGTGCCAGCAGAACAATGGTGCAGGGTGGCACTGAAGCTTTCTTT. Protein: CASRTMVQGGTEAFF.

J is TRBJ2-3 and V is TRBV6-5, with D uncertain. The V end lost 7 bases, the J end lost 2 bases, and 10 bases lay between the germline ends. Germline V gene lookup returns CDR1 MNHEY and CDR2 SVGAGI. The CDR3 is 13 residues long. This chain's CDR3 is CASNQMATDTQYF. The CDR3 DNA reads TGTGCCAGCAACCAAATGGCCACAGATACGCAGTATTTT.

The chain joins TRBV25-1 to TRBJ1-2; TRBD1 agrees at 8 bases. CDR3 length: 12 amino acids. V was clipped by 6 bases and J by 4 bases; unmatched bases: 1. Germline V gives CDR1 MGHDK, CDR2 SYGVNS. The CDR3 spells CASRTGAYGYTF. In DNA form, the CDR3 reads TGTGCCAGCAGGACAGGGGCCTATGGCTACACCTTC.

The gene calls are TRBV18 and TRBJ1-5; no clear D. From germline, CDR1 is KGHSH and CDR2 LQKENI. Trimming took 6 bases from V and 4 from J, leaving 19 bases between them. The CDR3 is made up of 16 amino acids. CDR3 bases: TGTGCCAGCTCCCACATCAACGCGACGGGTAATCAGCCCCAGCATTTT. This gives the protein CASSHINATGNQPQHF. Supplemented by reference TRBV18 and TRBJ1-5, the full variable domain reads NAGVMQNPRHLVRRRGQEARLRCSPMKGHSHVYWYRQLPEEGLKFMVYLQKENIIDESGMPKERFSAEFPKEGPSILRIQQVVRGDSAAYFCASSHINATGNQPQHFGDGTRLSIL.

The CDR3 DNA sequence: TGTGCCAGCAGAGAGGGACTAGCGGGACCCAATGAGCAGTTCTTC. Translated, it gives CASREGLAGPNEQFF. V and J are TRBV11-2 and TRBJ2-1, with 13 bases aligning to TRBD2. V shed 6 bases and J 6 bases; nucleotides not matched to a gene: 5. The CDR3 totals 15 residues. Looked up from germline, CDR1 is SGHAT and CDR2 is FQNNGV.

The CDR3 is CASSSLGSAGISGYTF. The DNA for the CDR3 is TGTGCCAGCAGTTCCTTGGGGTCTGCAGGTATAAGTGGCTACACCTTC. The chain joins TRBV6-5 to TRBJ1-2; D remains unclear. CDR3 length: 16 amino acids. The ends were cut back, 4 bases at V and 7 bases at J, with 22 bases in the middle. Germline CDR1 MNHEY, CDR2 SVGAGI.

CDR3 residues: CASSLGTSGRVTDTQYF. The CDR3 DNA reads as TGTGCCAGCAGCCTCGGGACTAGCGGGAGGGTAACAGATACGCAGTATTTT. This chain links TRBV3-1 (or the pseudogene TRBV3-2) with TRBJ2-3; TRBD2 matches at 16 bases. CDR1 and CDR2 from the germline V gene are LGHDT and YNNKEL (reference sequence). Trimming removed 4 bases from V and 3 bases from J; junction bases left unmatched: 4. There are 17 residues in the CDR3.

The chain employs TRBV19 and TRBJ1-5; no definite D call. CDR1 LNHDA and CDR2 SQIVND come from the germline V gene (reference sequence). The V gene lost 7 bases and the J gene lost 0 bases, with 7 bases spanning the gap. The CDR3 consists of 13 residues. The CDR3 coding sequence is TGTGCCAGTAAATACAATAGCAATCAGCCCCAGCATTTT. Protein product: CASKYNSNQPQHF. Using reference TRBV19 and TRBJ1-5 for the parts outside the CDR3, the full variable domain is DGGITQSPKYLFRKEGQNVTLSCEQNLNHDAMYWYRQDPGQGLRLIYYSQIVNDFQKGDIAEGYSVSREKKESFPLTVTSAQKNPTAFYLCASKYNSNQPQHFGDGTRLSIL.

The chain joins TRBV4-1 to TRBJ2-1; the D gene is possibly TRBD2 (6 bases). This CDR3 comprises 15 residues. The V gene lost 2 bases and the J gene lost 5 bases, with 13 bases spanning the gap. CDR1 is MGHRA and CDR2 is YSYEKL in the germline V gene. The CDR3: CASSQLGLSHNEQFF. The CDR3 DNA sequence: TGCGCCAGCAGCCAATTGGGACTTAGCCACAATGAGCAGTTCTTC.